This record covers a single T cell receptor (beta chain). What it recognizes is unknown. From germline, CDR1 is GTSNPN and CDR2 SVGIG (reference sequence). This CDR3 has 14 amino acids. Trimming took off 1 base at V and 3 bases at J, with 13 bases between the two ends. Sequencing used cDNA as its template, made by extracting RNA and reverse transcribing it. Some clones are missing from TCRdb's copy, which holds only in-frame ones; the method was immunoSEQ multiplex PCR. The profile shows around 190,000 clones, about three fifths of them singletons. The treatment here: oral pan-JAK inhibitor, 5-10 mg twice daily. This specimen belongs to a study of CD8+ T cells in alopecia areata. Overall study findings and caveats: One nonresponder makes the tie between baseline CD8+ expansion and response uncertain.

The sample consisted of CD4+ T cells sorted from blood, taken at week 24, from a patient treated with tofacitinib. The genes are TRBV30 and TRBJ2-7; possible D gene TRBD2, 5 bases. The sequence was obtained from a human donor with alopecia areata. The DNA of the CDR3 is TGTGCCTGGAGTGATTCGGGATCCCTCTACGAGCAGTACTTC. Amino acid sequence: CAWSDSGSLYEQYF.